This passage covers 12 T cell receptor beta chains from one sample sequenced in a study of CD8+ T cells in alopecia areata. Sorting used CD4, CD8alpha, NKG2D, NKG2ACE and other markers on pooled cutaneous lymph node cells. Following RNA extraction, reverse transcription yielded cDNA that acted as the sequencing template. Assay: immunoSEQ multiplex PCR; the TCRdb copy retains only in-frame clones and omits some. The sample yields about 300,000 clones, without any singletons. The specimen was CD4+ T cells sorted from a lymph node. Receptors were obtained from a C3H/HeJ mouse with alopecia areata. Strain haplotype at MHC: H2-k.

Concerning this clone itself: The genes are named according to mouse. The read finishes 4 residues shy of the CDR3 end, and the germline J gene is used to complete it. Additional DNA sequences in this sample encode the identical CDR3. This chain joins TRBV5 and TRBJ2-1; maybe TRBD1 (6 bases). CDR3 length: 15 amino acids. The V end was cut by 0 bases, the J end by 4 bases, with 10 bases between. Germline CDR1 LGHNA, CDR2 YNLKQL (reference sequence). Partial CDR3 DNA: TGTGCCAGCAGCCAAGAAAGGGGGAGGTATGCT. Translated, it gives CASSQERGRYA. In full, the CDR3 is CASSQERGRYAEQFF.

A few counts support this clone. Genes here carry mouse names. The sequenced fragment ends 4 residues before the CDR3 boundary, so the rest is inferred from the germline J gene. V usage is TRBV19 and J usage is TRBJ2-2, with TRBD2 matching 10 bases. The germline V gene has CDR1 FNHDT and CDR2 SITEND (reference sequence). Trimming cost V 7 bases and J 1 base; bases outside gene matches: 4. CDR3 length: 15 residues. Partial CDR3 DNA: TGTGCCAGCGGCAGGACTGGGGGAAACACCGGG. Its translation: CASGRTGGNTG. The full CDR3 protein reads CASGRTGGNTGQLYF.

In regard to this clone: Gene names and germline refer to mouse. The read terminates 4 residues ahead of where the CDR3 ends, so the germline J gene completes it. The chain carries TRBV5 and TRBJ2-2; a weak D match, TRBD2 (5 bases). V was trimmed by 2 bases and J by 0 bases, leaving 7 bases between them. CDR3 length: 15 residues. Germline CDR1 and CDR2: LGHNA and YNLKQL (reference sequence). The CDR3: CASSQHWSNTGQLYF. CDR3 DNA, as far as it was read: TGTGCCAGCAGCCAACACTGGTCAAACACCGGG.

Comment on this clone: The gene names given are mouse names. The read stops 4 residues short of the end of the CDR3; the missing end is completed from the germline J gene. The chain carries TRBV2 and TRBJ2-5, with a weak D call TRBD1 (6 bases). Germline-derived CDR1 and CDR2 are LGHNA and YSYQKL. V lost 0 bases, J lost 3 bases, and 7 bases lay in between. The CDR3 has 14 residues. The CDR3 spells CASSQDGQQDTQYF. The DNA read from the CDR3 is TGTGCCAGCAGCCAAGATGGACAGCAAGAC.

A word on this clone: A much larger clone sits a single nucleotide away, making a read error possible. Gene names are the mouse ones. The CDR3 goes on 4 residues after the read ends, and that part is filled in from the germline J gene. The gene calls are TRBV5 and TRBJ1-2, with D tentatively TRBD1 (5 bases). The CDR3 extends over 12 amino acids. Trimming stripped 5 bases from V and 1 base from J, with 5 bases between. Per germline, CDR1 LGHNA and CDR2 YNLKQL (reference sequence). CDR3 sequence reads: CASSGQNSDYTF. The CDR3 bases that were read are TGTGCCAGCAGCGGACAAAACTCC.

Notes on this clone: The germline and genes are mouse ones. The read terminates 4 residues ahead of where the CDR3 ends, so the germline J gene completes it. V and J are TRBV1 and TRBJ2-1; TRBD1 matches at 10 bases. CDR3 size: 15 residues. The trim removed 2 bases at V and 4 bases at J, leaving 2 bases unmatched. Germline V CDR1 and CDR2: NSQYPW, LRSPGD (reference sequence). Partial CDR3 DNA: TGCACCTGCAGTGCAAAGGACAGGGGGTATGCT. Amino acid sequence: CTCSAKDRGYA. The full CDR3 protein reads CTCSAKDRGYAEQFF.

This clone has a count of ten or more. Gene and germline names: mouse. The read finishes 4 residues shy of the CDR3 end, and the germline J gene is used to complete it. Different DNA sequences within this sample yield the same CDR3. V gene TRBV17 combines with J gene TRBJ2-7, with a tentative D call TRBD1 (5 bases). CDR1 MNHDT and CDR2 YYDKIL come from the germline V gene. V dropped 1 base and J dropped 0 bases, with 7 bases sitting between them. The CDR3 contains 14 residues. The CDR3 protein is CASSRGQSSYEQYF. The CDR3 bases that were read are TGTGCTAGCAGTAGAGGACAGAGCTCCTAT.

Comment on this clone: Genes and germline are mouse. The read terminates 4 residues ahead of where the CDR3 ends, so the germline J gene completes it. The rearrangement links TRBV19 to TRBJ2-3, with D maybe TRBD2 (6 bases). The CDR3 runs to 16 residues. The V end was cut by 2 bases, the J end by 0 bases, with 13 bases between. CDR1 FNHDT and CDR2 SITEND come from the germline V gene (reference sequence). The DNA read from the CDR3 is TGTGCCAGCAGTATTCTGCTGGGGACTAGTGCAGAA. Protein sequence: CASSILLGTSAE. The CDR3 reads in full as CASSILLGTSAETLYF.

A few counts support this clone. Genes here carry mouse names. The CDR3 is cut off 4 residues early in the read; its end comes from the germline J gene. This specimen includes other DNA sequences encoding the same CDR3. The genes are TRBV13-1 and TRBJ2-1; 9 bases match TRBD1. Per germline, CDR1 NSHNY and CDR2 SYGAGN. The V gene end was trimmed by 5 bases and the J gene end by 4 bases; junction bases not matched to a gene: 4. The length of the CDR3 is 14 residues. CDR3 DNA, as far as it was read: TGTGCCAGCAGAGCGACAGGGGGGTATGCT. It is translated as CASRATGGYA. The entire CDR3 sequence reads CASRATGGYAEQFF.

In this sample, this clone turned up a few times. Genes and germline come from the mouse. The CDR3 bases that were read are TGTGCCAGCAGCCAGGCGGGACAGACCACCGGG. The encoded protein is CASSQAGQTTG. The entire CDR3 is CASSQAGQTTGQLYF. The chain has TRBV5 and TRBJ2-2, with 7 bases identical to TRBD1. The CDR3 end lies 4 residues beyond the end of the read and is filled in from the germline J gene. The CDR3 length is 15 residues. Germline CDR1 LGHNA, CDR2 YNLKQL (reference sequence). V dropped 3 bases and J dropped 4; count of bases not matched to a gene: 5.

About this clone itself: Mouse names are used for the genes. The DNA ends 4 residues before the CDR3 does, and the rest of the CDR3 is filled in from the germline J gene. The chain joins TRBV4 to TRBJ1-1, with D perhaps matching TRBD1 (6 bases). Germline V gene lookup returns CDR1 LGHDT and CDR2 YNNKQL (reference sequence). This CDR3 comprises 12 residues. The CDR3 bases that were read are TGTGCCAGCAGCCGGGGACAAACA. Its translation: CASSRGQT. The complete CDR3 sequence is CASSRGQTEVFF.

This clone has just a few counts. Mouse germline and gene names are used. The read falls 4 residues short of the CDR3 end, and the missing part is taken from the germline J gene. Other DNA sequences from this sample encode an identical CDR3 as well. This chain links TRBV5 with TRBJ2-5; D uncertain. Germline assignment: CDR1 LGHNA and CDR2 YNLKQL (reference sequence). CDR3 length: 12 residues. V lost 2 bases and J lost 3, with 3 bases in between. The part of the CDR3 DNA that was read is TGTGCCAGCAGCCAAAATCAAGAC. This translates into CASSQNQD. The complete CDR3 reads CASSQNQDTQYF.